The T cell receptor (beta chain) under discussion was sequenced for a study of neurological immune-mediated disorders. Trimming removed 0 bases at V and 3 bases at J, with 15 bases between. There are 16 residues in the CDR3. Germline values: CDR1 SGHRS, CDR2 YFSETQ. Each CDR3 protein gets one entry after TCRdb re-called the 5' RACE reads with MiXCR. The sample includes some 49,000 distinct CDR3 sequences, 8% to 10% of them seen just once. The time point here: longitudinal time-point 1 (baseline). This clonotype was picked up many times. Sequencing input: PBMCs. The rearrangement links TRBV5-1 to TRBJ1-2; D is perhaps TRBD1 (6 bases). This receptor was taken from a woman aged 40 to 50 in good health. In nucleotides, the CDR3 is TGCGCCAGCAGCTTGGCCGCGGGGGCAGATTACTATGGCTACACCTTC. Protein: CASSLAAGADYYGYTF. Full variable domain (outside the CDR3, taken from reference TRBV5-1 and TRBJ1-2): KAGVTQTPRYLIKTRGQQVTLSCSPISGHRSVSWYQQTPGQGLQFLFEYFSETQRNKGNFPGRFSGRQFSNSRSEMNVSTLELGDSALYLCASSLAAGADYYGYTFGSGTRLTVV.